This T cell receptor beta chain is drawn from a study of blood T cells in healthy people across ages. Combining a sample-barcoded 5' primer with a J-beta primer mix, a second PCR ran for roughly 7 to 12 cycles. All cDNA molecules were each tagged by a template-switch adaptor with 12 random nucleotides. One entry per CDR3 protein results from TCRdb running MiXCR on the 5' RACE reads. There are 730,000 or so distinct CDR3 sequences in the sample; 43% occur only once, and less than 25% lies in the top ten. V shed 4 bases and J shed 5 bases, with 11 bases lying between them. CDR1 and CDR2 (germline): MNHEY, SVGEGT. The CDR3 spans 13 residues. Study-wide findings and caveats: With age, beta diversity per million T cells declined roughly linearly, significantly by 40. A conclusive naive versus antigen-experienced comparison was prevented by the unsorted PBMCs. Changes in expanded clonotypes were possibly confounded, as the CMV status of donors was unknown.

With regard to this clonotype: What it recognizes is unknown.

The chain couples TRBV6-2 or TRBV6-3 to TRBJ2-5, with a weak D call TRBD2 (5 bases). The sequencing input was blood. This clonotype was obtained from a woman aged 60-75 years in good health. The CDR3 protein is CASSFGNLETQYF. In nucleotides, the CDR3 is TGTGCCAGCAGTTTCGGGAACCTGGAGACCCAGTACTTC.